These T cell receptor beta chains were read from a single sample in a study of shared clonotypes between healthy human individuals. Sequencing used immunoSEQ multiplex PCR; TCRdb keeps in-frame clones, though not all of them. Among about 2,100,000 clones listed, roughly 91% were seen once. Sequencing was done on a sample of naive CD8+ T cells from PBMCs. These receptors came from a man between 18 and 35 years old in good health. Some clones in this sample may be carry-over from other donors' samples. The CDR3 runs from the conserved cysteine through the conserved F or W. Each record gives: D gene, clone size, V gene, J gene, CDR3 protein, CDR3 DNA. D genes are given only for firm matches. Size is stated for part of the rows, as once, few or many counts, or as a class when the clone is expanded.

-,-,TRBV27,TRBJ1-2,CASSFARGAYGYTF,TGTGCCAGCAGCTTCGCCCGGGGGGCCTATGGCTACACCTTC
-,-,TRBV27,TRBJ1-5,CASSPGTGYSNQPQHF,TGTGCCAGCAGTCCCGGGACGGGTTATAGCAATCAGCCCCAGCATTTT
TRBD2,-,TRBV9,TRBJ2-7,CASSVAGGETYEQYF,TGTGCCAGCAGCGTGGCCGGGGGGGAAACCTACGAGCAGTACTTC
-,-,TRBV19,TRBJ1-5,CASSIGDSNQPQHF,TGTGCCAGTAGTATAGGCGACAGCAATCAGCCCCAGCATTTT
-,-,TRBV19,TRBJ1-5,CASSITPNQPQHF,TGTGCCAGTAGTATTACCCCTAATCAGCCCCAGCATTTT
TRBD1,-,TRBV5-1,TRBJ1-1,CASSTGQGTNTEAFF,TGCGCCAGCAGCACGGGACAGGGGACGAACACTGAAGCTTTCTTT
TRBD1,-,TRBV10-2,TRBJ1-5,CASSDWTGNQPQHF,TGCGCCAGCAGTGACTGGACAGGGAATCAGCCCCAGCATTTT
-,-,TRBV6-5,TRBJ1-5,CASSYSPGDHQPQHF,TGTGCCAGCAGTTACTCTCCGGGGGACCATCAGCCCCAGCATTTT
TRBD2,-,TRBV19,TRBJ2-3,CASNRGGTRDTQYF,TGTGCCAGTAATCGGGGGGGCACTCGAGATACGCAGTATTTT
-,-,TRBV28,TRBJ2-4,CASSFPSPTGEYNLAKNIQYF,TGTGCCAGCAGTTTCCCCTCTCCCACGGGAGAATACAACTTAGCCAAAAACATTCAGTACTTC
TRBD2,-,TRBV9,TRBJ2-7,CASSVVTSGSHEQYF,TGTGCCAGCAGCGTAGTAACTAGCGGGAGTCACGAGCAGTACTTC
-,-,TRBV27,TRBJ1-2,CASRNRAQLGGYTF,TGTGCCAGCAGGAACAGGGCTCAGCTGGGGGGCTACACCTTC
-,once,TRBV6-6,TRBJ2-7,CASSYSSREQYF,TGTGCCAGCAGTTACTCGAGCAGGGAGCAGTACTTC
-,-,TRBV25-1,TRBJ1-1,CASSAQGFTEAFF,TGTGCCAGCAGTGCCCAGGGATTCACTGAAGCTTTCTTT
TRBD1,-,TRBV9,TRBJ2-3,CASSSPGTGVADTQYF,TGTGCCAGCAGCTCCCCCGGGACAGGGGTGGCAGATACGCAGTATTTT